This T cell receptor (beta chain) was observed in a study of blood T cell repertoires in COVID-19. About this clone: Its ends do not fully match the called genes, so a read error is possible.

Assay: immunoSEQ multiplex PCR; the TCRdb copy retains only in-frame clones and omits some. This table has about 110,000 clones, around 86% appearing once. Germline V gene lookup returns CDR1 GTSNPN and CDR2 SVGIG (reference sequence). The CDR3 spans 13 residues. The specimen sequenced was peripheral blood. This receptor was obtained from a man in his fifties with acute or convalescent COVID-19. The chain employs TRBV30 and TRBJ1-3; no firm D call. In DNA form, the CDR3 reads TGTGCCTGGAGTGTTTGGTATGGAGACACCATATATTTT. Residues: CAWSVWYGDTIYF.